The source of this T cell receptor (beta chain) is a study of shared clonotypes between healthy human individuals. Donors were healthy HIV-negative adults without recently reported acute infections or vaccinations. Genomic DNA of every subset was divided equally among multiple immunoSEQ plates. The protocol was immunoSEQ multiplex PCR, while the TCRdb copy is restricted to in-frame clones and leaves out a portion. This sample has more than 900,000 clones; around three quarters occur once, and the top ten carry more than 0.55%. Study results and caveats: The study found lower generation probabilities in non-shared clonotypes than in those shared by all four donors.

Note on this clone: Its antigen is currently unknown.

The sequence was obtained from a man between 18 and 29 years old in good health. Some clones in this sample may be carry-over from other donors' samples. What was sequenced was memory CD4+ T cells from PBMCs. Sample subset: CD45RA-negative fraction.

CDR3 sequence: CASSFGGAGTGELFF. CDR3 nucleotide sequence: TGTGCCAGCAGCTTTGGCGGCGCGGGCACCGGGGAGCTGTTTTTT. The rearrangement uses TRBV7-3 and TRBJ2-2; D may be TRBD2 (5 bases). V gave up 3 bases and J gave up 4 bases, with 12 bases separating them. The CDR3 covers 15 residues. Germline V CDR1 and CDR2: SGHTA, FQGTGA. Together with reference TRBV7-3 and TRBJ2-2, the CDR3 gives the full variable domain: GAGVSQTPSNKVTEKGKYVELRCDPISGHTALYWYRQSLGQGPEFLIYFQGTGAADDSGLPNDRFFAVRPEGSVSTLKIQRTERGDSAVYLCASSFGGAGTGELFFGEGSRLTVL.